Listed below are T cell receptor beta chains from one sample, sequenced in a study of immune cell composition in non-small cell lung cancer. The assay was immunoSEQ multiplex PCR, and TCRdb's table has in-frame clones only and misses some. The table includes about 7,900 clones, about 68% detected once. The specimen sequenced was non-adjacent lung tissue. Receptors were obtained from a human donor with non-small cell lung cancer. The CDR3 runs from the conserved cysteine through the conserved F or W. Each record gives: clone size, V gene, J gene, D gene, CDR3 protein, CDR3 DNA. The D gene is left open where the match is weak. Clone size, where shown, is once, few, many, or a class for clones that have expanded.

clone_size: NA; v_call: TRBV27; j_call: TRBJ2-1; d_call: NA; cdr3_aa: CASSLMGGQSYNEQFF; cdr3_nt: TGTGCCAGCAGTTTAATGGGGGGGCAGTCCTACAATGAGCAGTTCTTC
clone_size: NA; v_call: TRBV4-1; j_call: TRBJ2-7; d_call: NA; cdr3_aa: CASSARQGGYEQYF; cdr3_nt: TGCGCCAGCAGCGCCCGACAGGGAGGCTACGAGCAGTACTTC
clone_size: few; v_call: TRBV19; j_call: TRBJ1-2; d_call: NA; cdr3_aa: CASNPRTEPNYGYTF; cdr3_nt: TGTGCCTCGAACCCCCGGACAGAACCTAACTATGGCTACACCTTC
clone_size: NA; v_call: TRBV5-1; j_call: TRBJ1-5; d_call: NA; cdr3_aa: CASSLGGVVNQPQHF; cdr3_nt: TGCGCCAGCAGCTTAGGCGGGGTTGTCAATCAGCCCCAGCATTTT
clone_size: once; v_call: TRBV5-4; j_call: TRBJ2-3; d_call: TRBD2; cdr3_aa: CASSSSGGTDTQYF; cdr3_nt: TGTGCCAGCAGCTCCTCGGGGGGTACAGATACGCAGTATTTT
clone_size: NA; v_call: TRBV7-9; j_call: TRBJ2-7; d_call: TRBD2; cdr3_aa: CASSLASGDLRGEQYF; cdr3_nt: TGTGCCAGCAGCTTAGCTAGCGGGGACCTCCGGGGCGAGCAGTACTTC
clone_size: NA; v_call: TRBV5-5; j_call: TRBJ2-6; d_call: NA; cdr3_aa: CASSLGLRAGANVLTF; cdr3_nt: TGTGCCAGCAGCTTGGGTCTTCGGGCTGGGGCCAACGTCCTGACTTTC
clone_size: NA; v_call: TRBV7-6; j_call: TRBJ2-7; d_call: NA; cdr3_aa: CASSLVPGEFYEQYF; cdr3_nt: TGTGCCAGCAGCTTAGTGCCAGGGGAATTCTACGAGCAGTACTTC
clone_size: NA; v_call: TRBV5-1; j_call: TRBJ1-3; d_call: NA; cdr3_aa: CASSLAQGGGNTIYF; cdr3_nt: TGCGCCAGCAGCTTGGCACAGGGCGGTGGAAACACCATATATTTT
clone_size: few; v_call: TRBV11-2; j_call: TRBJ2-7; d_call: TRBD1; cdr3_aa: CASSRGTGAYEQYF; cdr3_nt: TGTGCCAGCAGCCGTGGGACAGGGGCCTACGAGCAGTACTTC
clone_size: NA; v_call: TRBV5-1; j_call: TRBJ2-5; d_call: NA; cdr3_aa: CASSLDSEETQYF; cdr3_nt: TGCGCCAGCAGCTTGGATAGCGAAGAGACCCAGTACTTC
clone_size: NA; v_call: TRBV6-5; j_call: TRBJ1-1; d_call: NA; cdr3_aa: CASSAPGLQAFF; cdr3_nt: TGTGCCAGCAGTGCCCCGGGACTCCAAGCTTTCTTT
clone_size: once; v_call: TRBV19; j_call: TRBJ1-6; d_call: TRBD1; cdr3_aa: CASTPDREGNSPLHF; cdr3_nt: TGTGCCAGTACCCCCGACAGGGAAGGTAATTCACCCCTCCACTTT
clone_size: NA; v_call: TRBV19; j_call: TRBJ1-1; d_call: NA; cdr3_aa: CASSMYGGRNTEAFF; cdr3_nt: TGTGCCAGTAGTATGTATGGAGGCCGGAACACTGAAGCTTTCTTT
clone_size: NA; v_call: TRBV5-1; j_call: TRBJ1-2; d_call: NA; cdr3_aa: CASSLALDRGNYGYTF; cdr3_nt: TGCGCCAGCAGCTTGGCCCTCGACCGGGGGAACTATGGCTACACCTTC
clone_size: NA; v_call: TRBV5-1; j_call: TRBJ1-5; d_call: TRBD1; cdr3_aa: CASSPTGGEYQPQHF; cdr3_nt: TGCGCCAGCAGCCCTACAGGGGGCGAGTATCAGCCCCAGCATTTT
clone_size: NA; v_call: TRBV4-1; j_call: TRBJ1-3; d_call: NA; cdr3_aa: CASSLLRGNTIYF; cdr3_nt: TGCGCCAGCAGCCTCCTCAGGGGAAACACCATATATTTT
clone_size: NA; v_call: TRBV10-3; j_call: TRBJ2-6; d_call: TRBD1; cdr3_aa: CAIRDRAGANVLTF; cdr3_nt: TGTGCCATCAGGGACAGGGCCGGGGCCAACGTCCTGACTTTC
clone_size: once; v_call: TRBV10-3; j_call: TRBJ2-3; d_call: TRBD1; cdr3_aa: CAMTAGQGAVDTQYF; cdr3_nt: TGTGCCATGACGGCAGGACAGGGGGCTGTAGATACGCAGTATTTT
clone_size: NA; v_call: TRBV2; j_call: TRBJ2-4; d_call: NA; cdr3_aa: CASSEVPSLAKNIQYF; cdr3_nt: TGTGCCAGCAGTGAAGTCCCCTCCTTAGCCAAAAACATTCAGTACTTC
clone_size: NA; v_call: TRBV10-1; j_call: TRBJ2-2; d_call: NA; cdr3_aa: CASSVTSNLGTGELFF; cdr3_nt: TGCGCCAGCAGTGTCACTAGCAATCTGGGCACCGGGGAGCTGTTTTTT
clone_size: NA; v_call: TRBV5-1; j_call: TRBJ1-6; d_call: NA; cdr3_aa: CASTDGEASPLHF; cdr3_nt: TGCGCCAGCACCGACGGCGAGGCTTCACCCCTCCACTTT
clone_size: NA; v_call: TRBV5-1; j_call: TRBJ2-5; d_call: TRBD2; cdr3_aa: CASSFGGLAGGLQETQYF; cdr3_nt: TGCGCCAGCAGCTTTGGGGGACTAGCGGGGGGCCTTCAAGAGACCCAGTACTTC
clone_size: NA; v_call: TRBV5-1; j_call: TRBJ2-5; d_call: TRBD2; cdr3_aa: CASSLGLALQETQYF; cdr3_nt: TGCGCCAGCAGCTTGGGACTAGCGCTCCAAGAGACCCAGTACTTC
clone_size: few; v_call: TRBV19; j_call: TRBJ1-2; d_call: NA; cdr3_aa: CASSATEFYGYTF; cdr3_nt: TGTGCCAGTAGCGCGACAGAATTCTATGGCTACACCTTC
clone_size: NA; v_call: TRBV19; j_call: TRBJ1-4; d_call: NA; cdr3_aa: CASSIAVNEKLFF; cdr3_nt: TGTGCCAGTAGTATAGCAGTTAATGAAAAACTGTTTTTT
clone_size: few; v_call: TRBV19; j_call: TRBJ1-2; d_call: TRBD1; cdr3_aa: CASSPQAQGAGYGYTF; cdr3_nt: TGTGCCAGTAGTCCCCAGGCACAGGGGGCGGGCTATGGCTACACCTTC
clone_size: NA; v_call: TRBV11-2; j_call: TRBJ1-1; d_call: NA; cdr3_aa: CASSLETDTEAFF; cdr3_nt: TGTGCCAGCAGCTTAGAGACAGACACTGAAGCTTTCTTT
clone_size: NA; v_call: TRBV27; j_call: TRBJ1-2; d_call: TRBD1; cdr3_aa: CASSLRGQYGYTF; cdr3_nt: TGTGCCAGCAGTTTAAGGGGACAGTATGGCTACACCTTC
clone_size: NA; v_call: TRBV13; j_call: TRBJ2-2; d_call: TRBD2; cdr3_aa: CASSSSGGPNTGELFF; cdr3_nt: TGTGCCAGCAGCTCGAGCGGGGGGCCGAACACCGGGGAGCTGTTTTTT
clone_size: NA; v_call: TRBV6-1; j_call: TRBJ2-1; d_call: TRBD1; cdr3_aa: CASSDIQGRSYNEQFF; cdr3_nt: TGTGCCAGCAGTGACATACAGGGGCGGTCCTACAATGAGCAGTTCTTC
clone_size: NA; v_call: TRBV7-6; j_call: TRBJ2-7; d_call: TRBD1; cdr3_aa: CASSLGTEPGQGVYEQYF; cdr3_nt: TGTGCCAGCAGCTTAGGAACCGAGCCTGGACAGGGGGTGTACGAGCAGTACTTC
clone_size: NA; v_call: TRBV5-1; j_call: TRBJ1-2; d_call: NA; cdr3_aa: CASSLGAGDYGYTF; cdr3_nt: TGCGCCAGCAGCTTGGGGGCAGGGGACTATGGCTACACCTTC
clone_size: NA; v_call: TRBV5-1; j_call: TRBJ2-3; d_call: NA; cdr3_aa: CASSLLTDTQYF; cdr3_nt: TGCGCCAGCAGCTTGTTAACAGATACGCAGTATTTT
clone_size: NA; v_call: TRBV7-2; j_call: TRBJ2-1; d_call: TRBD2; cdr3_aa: CASSWGGNEQFF; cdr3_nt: TGTGCCAGCAGCTGGGGGGGCAATGAGCAGTTCTTC
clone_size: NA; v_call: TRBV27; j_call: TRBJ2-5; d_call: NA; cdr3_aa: CASSLSSTGSGRAQYF; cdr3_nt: TGTGCCAGCAGTTTATCTTCCACAGGGTCGGGGAGGGCCCAGTACTTC
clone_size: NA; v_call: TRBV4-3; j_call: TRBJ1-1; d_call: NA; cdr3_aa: CASSHRAGSKSEAFF; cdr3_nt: TGCGCCAGCAGCCATAGGGCCGGGAGTAAATCTGAAGCTTTCTTT
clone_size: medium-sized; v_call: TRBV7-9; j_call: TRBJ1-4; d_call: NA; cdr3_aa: CASSPTGRIRDWNEKLFF; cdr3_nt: TGTGCCAGCAGCCCTACCGGCCGTATCCGGGACTGGAATGAAAAACTGTTTTTT
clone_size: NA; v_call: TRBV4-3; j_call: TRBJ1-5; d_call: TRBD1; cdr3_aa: CASSQDVGGGQPQHF; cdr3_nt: TGCGCCAGCAGCCAAGATGTAGGGGGCGGTCAGCCCCAGCATTTT
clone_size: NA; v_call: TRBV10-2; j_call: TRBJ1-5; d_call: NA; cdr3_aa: CASSEPGWQPQHF; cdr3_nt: TGCGCCAGCAGTGAGCCAGGGTGGCAGCCCCAGCATTTT
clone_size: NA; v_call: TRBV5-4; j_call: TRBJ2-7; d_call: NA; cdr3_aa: CASSGPPPRQPPYEQYF; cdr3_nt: TGTGCCAGCAGCGGTCCACCCCCTAGGCAGCCCCCCTACGAGCAGTACTTC
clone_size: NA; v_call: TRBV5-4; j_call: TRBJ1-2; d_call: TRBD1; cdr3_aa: CASSLVGRGIYGYTF; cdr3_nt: TGTGCCAGCAGCTTGGTAGGCAGGGGGATCTATGGCTACACCTTC